This T cell receptor (beta chain) was sequenced for a study of blood T cell repertoires in COVID-19. The wider study: The United States, Italy and Spain were the sources of the acute and convalescent COVID-19 samples. PBMCs, B-cell-depleted T cells, or T cells were the source of the cDNA or gDNA that made up the material.

The authors' processing: By means of reference gene primer amplification, nucleated cell counts were estimated. The method was immunoSEQ multiplex PCR; TCRdb's version includes in-frame clones alone and lacks a portion of them. The D gene and trimming were derived from the DNA, and the V and J assignments and clone size from that table. The table records over 60,000 clones, roughly 89% of them present only once. The CDR3 consists of 15 residues. Trimming cost V 2 bases and J 5 bases; bases outside gene matches: 4. Germline assignment: CDR1 KGHSH and CDR2 LQKENI. This clone was picked up one time. The chain has TRBV18 and TRBJ2-5, with 11 bases aligning to TRBD2. This sequence originates from a man older than 75 with acute or convalescent COVID-19. Source material: peripheral blood. The DNA of the CDR3 is TGTGCCAGCTCACCAACTAGCGGGAGCGGGGAGACCCAGTACTTC. Protein product: CASSPTSGSGETQYF. Variable domain in full (rest from reference TRBV18 and TRBJ2-5): NAGVMQNPRHLVRRRGQEARLRCSPMKGHSHVYWYRQLPEEGLKFMVYLQKENIIDESGMPKERFSAEFPKEGPSILRIQQVVRGDSAAYFCASSPTSGSGETQYFGPGTRLLVL.